This T cell receptor (beta chain) was retrieved from a study of radiotherapy plus CTLA-4 blockade in lung cancer. Here immunoSEQ multiplex PCR was the method, and the copy in TCRdb shows in-frame clones only, minus some. The table has about 77,000 clones, 74% seen once. The germline V gene encodes CDR1 SGDLS and CDR2 YYNGEE. V lost 8 bases and J lost 6; bases outside the gene matches: 5. CDR3 size: 13 residues. The clonotype originates from a human donor with non-small cell lung cancer whose response to radiotherapy plus ipilimumab could not be evaluated. The sequences come from peripheral blood, collected from a patient treated with radiotherapy plus ipilimumab. The chain recombines TRBV9 with TRBJ2-1; TRBD2 matches 10 bases. The CDR3 spells CASGTSATNEQFF. CDR3 nucleotides: TGTGCCAGTGGGACTAGCGCGACCAATGAGCAGTTCTTC.